Listed here is a single T cell receptor beta chain. What it recognizes is unknown. These data originate in a study of CD8 T cells in Susac syndrome. Study results and limitations: The authors acknowledged that their TCR sequencing and HLA analysis involved a relatively small number of individuals.

Germline CDR1 reads SGHNT; CDR2 reads YYREEE (reference sequence). CDR3 length equals 13 residues. Trimming took 4 bases from V and 5 from J, leaving 12 bases between them. Random hexamers primed reverse transcription of about 0.45 to 1 ug RNA. The TCR beta CDR3 was amplified by immunoSEQ multiplex PCR across 54 Vbeta, 13 Jbeta. TCRdb processed the immunoSEQ multiplex PCR reads anew with MiXCR; each CDR3 protein has one entry. The table shows tens of thousands of distinct CDR3 sequences, with less than 95% occurring only once. Patients with stable or active relapsing-remitting disease, all of them treatment-naive, made up the multiple sclerosis controls. Negative isolation was used for CD8+ and CD4+ T cells and FACS enrichment for TEMRA cells.

Sequencing input: CD8+ T cells from PBMCs. The TCR comes from a human donor with multiple sclerosis. The chain couples TRBV5-4 to TRBJ2-5, with a possible D match to TRBD2 (6 bases). CDR3: CASSPAGSETQYF. CDR3 bases: TGTGCCAGCAGCCCGGCGGGGTCGGAGACCCAGTACTTC.